One T cell receptor (beta chain) is described in this entry. Its target is unknown. This specimen belongs to a study of T cells in severe cutaneous drug reactions. Study in general: Culprit drug assignment used the Naranjo algorithm and the ALDEN algorithm.

Study results and caveats: Blister cells averaged roughly 31% and PBMC 4.5% to 6.5% TRBV12-4 in carbamazepine-induced Stevens-Johnson syndrome or toxic epidermal necrolysis patients.

The donors had carbamazepine-induced Stevens-Johnson syndrome or toxic epidermal necrolysis. A few Han Chinese and roughly six European CBZ-SJS/TEN patients gave blood repertoires. Libraries were made by iRepertoire multiplex PCR with TCR subtype-specific primers for bulk and single-cell sequencing. Bulk TCR beta libraries came from multiplex PCR with V, D, J primers. TCRdb reprocessed the multiplex PCR reads, keeping one entry per CDR3 protein, no DNA. Recorded for this sample: just over 20,000 distinct CDR3 sequences. CDR3 length: 14 amino acids. Germline CDR1 LGHNA, CDR2 YNFKEQ. This receptor was obtained from a human donor with toxic epidermal necrolysis, a severe cutaneous drug reaction. Source material: PBMCs. The chain couples TRBV4-2 to TRBJ2-1; TCRdb picks TRBD1, but there is no DNA to check that call. The CDR3 sequence: CASSQTTADNEQFF.